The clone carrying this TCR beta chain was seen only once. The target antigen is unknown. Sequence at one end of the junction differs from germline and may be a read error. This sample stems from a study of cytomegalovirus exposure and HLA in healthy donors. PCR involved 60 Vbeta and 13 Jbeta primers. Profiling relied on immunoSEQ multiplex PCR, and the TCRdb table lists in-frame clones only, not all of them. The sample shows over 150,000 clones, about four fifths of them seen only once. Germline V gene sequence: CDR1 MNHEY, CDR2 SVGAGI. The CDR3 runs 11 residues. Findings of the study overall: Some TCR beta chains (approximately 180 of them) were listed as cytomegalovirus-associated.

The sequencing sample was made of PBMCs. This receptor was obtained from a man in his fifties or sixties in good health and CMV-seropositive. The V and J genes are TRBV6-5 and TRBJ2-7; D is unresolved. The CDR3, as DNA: TGTGCCAGCAGTTACTCCGACGAGCAGTACTTC. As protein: CASSYSDEQYF.